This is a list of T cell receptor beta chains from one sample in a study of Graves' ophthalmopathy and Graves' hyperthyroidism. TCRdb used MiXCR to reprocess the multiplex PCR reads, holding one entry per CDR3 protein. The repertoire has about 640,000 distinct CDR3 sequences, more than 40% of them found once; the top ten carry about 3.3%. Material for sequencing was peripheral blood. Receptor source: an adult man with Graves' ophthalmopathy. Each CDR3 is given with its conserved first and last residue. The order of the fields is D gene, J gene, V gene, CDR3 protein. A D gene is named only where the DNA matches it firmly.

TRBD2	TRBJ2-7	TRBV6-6	CASSYTREREYEQYF
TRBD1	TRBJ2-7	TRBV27	CASADRGYEQYF
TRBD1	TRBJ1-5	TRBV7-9	CASSLPPQGAVRGQPQHF
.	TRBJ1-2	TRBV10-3	CASSERQRGIYGYTF
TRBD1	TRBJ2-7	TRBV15	CATSRVGTASYEQYF
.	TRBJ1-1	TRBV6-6	CASSVQSSTEAFF
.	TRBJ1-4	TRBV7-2	CASSLNRDLNEKLFF
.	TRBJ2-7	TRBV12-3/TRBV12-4	CASSLTGASYEQYF
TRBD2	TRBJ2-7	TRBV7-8	CASSLGANGGEYSYEQYF
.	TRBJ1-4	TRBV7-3	CASSLGRGRGEKLFF
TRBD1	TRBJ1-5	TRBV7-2	CASSLALRTGNNQPQHF
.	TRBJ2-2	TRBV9	CASSATEGRNTGELFF
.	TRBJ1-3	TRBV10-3	CATTRTSGNTIYF
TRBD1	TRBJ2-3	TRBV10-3	CAISSGQVEGDTQYF